The table lists the clone carrying this T cell receptor (beta chain) with a count of one. Only Caucasian adults living in Nashville, Tennessee made up the donor group. This entry is derived from a study of shared clonotypes between healthy human individuals. Deep-level running was used for the assay. The method was immunoSEQ multiplex PCR; TCRdb's version includes in-frame clones alone and lacks a portion of them. The sample shows roughly 1 million clones, about 84% of them seen only once. Germline-derived CDR1 and CDR2 are LGHNT and FRNRAP. The V end was cut by 3 bases, the J end by 0 bases, with 11 bases between. This CDR3 is 16 amino acids long.

This receptor was taken from a man younger than 35 in good health. Some clones in this sample may be carry-over from other donors' samples. Sequencing input: memory CD4+ T cells from PBMCs. Noted subset: CD45RA-negative fraction. V gene TRBV12-5 combines with J gene TRBJ2-2; no clear D. The CDR3 reads CASGFNRAANTGELFF. The CDR3 bases are TGTGCTAGTGGTTTCAATCGGGCTGCGAACACCGGGGAGCTGTTTTTT.